The T cell receptor (beta chain) under discussion was sequenced for a study of blood T cell repertoires in COVID-19. As for the study in general: The study drew acute and convalescent COVID-19 samples from the United States, Italy and Spain. T cells, B-cell-depleted T cells, or PBMCs supplied cDNA or gDNA.

Germline V gene data show CDR1 as MNHEY and CDR2 as SVGAGI. This CDR3 region has 15 residues. V lost 6 bases and J lost 6; bases outside the gene matches: 7. In Cohort 3, a recovered donor had either two negative PCRs, clearance, or symptom resolution. Original analysis: Reference gene primer amplification in the assay estimated nucleated cell counts. Clones were read by immunoSEQ multiplex PCR, and TCRdb kept only the in-frame ones, dropping some. The V and J calls and clone size are taken from that table; D and trimming were inferred from the DNA. The data show 360,000 or so clones, around four fifths seen once.

V usage is TRBV6-5 and J usage is TRBJ1-4, with 10 bases aligning to TRBD1. The receptor was isolated from a woman aged 45 to 65 who had recovered from COVID-19. Input material: PBMCs or T cells enriched from blood (not recorded which). For the CDR3, the DNA is TGTGCCAGCAGGGCTTCCGGGACAGGGGATGAAAAACTGTTTTTT. Translating gives CASRASGTGDEKLFF.